The 32 T cell receptor beta chains below all came from one sample that was sequenced in a study of blood T cell repertoires in COVID-19. The repertoire was sequenced with immunoSEQ multiplex PCR; TCRdb's copy has only in-frame clones and lacks some. The table lists about 250,000 clones, around nine tenths of them singletons, with roughly 3% in the top ten. The sample comprised peripheral blood. The receptors were sampled from a man younger than 35 with active or convalescent COVID-19.

V usage is TRBV2 and J usage is TRBJ1-1; a possible D gene is TRBD1 (5 bases). Germline V gene lookup returns CDR1 SNHLY and CDR2 FYNNEI. The V end was cut by 2 bases, the J end by 3 bases, with 7 bases between. This CDR3 has 13 amino acids. DNA of the CDR3: TGTGCCAGCAGTGAACGCAGGGACACTGAAGCTTTCTTT. Translation gives CASSERRDTEAFF.

V gene TRBV19 combines with J gene TRBJ2-1; 8 nucleotides match TRBD2. The CDR3 loop spans 17 amino acids. V gave up 1 base and J gave up 3 bases; unmatched junction bases: 8. Germline values: CDR1 LNHDA, CDR2 SQIVND (reference sequence). CDR3 sequence: CASSIVITGGLYNEQFF. In DNA, the CDR3 is TGTGCCAGTAGTATAGTAATAACGGGAGGGCTCTACAATGAGCAGTTCTTC.

The chain has TRBV11-2 and TRBJ2-7; no clear D. Germline CDR1 is SGHAT and CDR2 is FQNNGV. The ends were cut back, 3 bases at V and 3 bases at J, with 15 bases in the middle. The CDR3 spans 15 residues. CDR3 protein: CASSFEAAANYEQYF. As DNA, the CDR3 is TGTGCCAGCAGCTTTGAGGCTGCGGCCAACTACGAGCAGTACTTC. The full variable domain, in which reference TRBV11-2 and TRBJ2-7 provide the parts outside the CDR3, is EAGVAQSPRYKIIEKRQSVAFWCNPISGHATLYWYQQILGQGPKLLIQFQNNGVVDDSQLPKDRFSAERLKGVDSTLKIQPAKLEDSAVYLCASSFEAAANYEQYFGPGTRLTVT.

The chain joins TRBV2 to TRBJ2-1, with TRBD1 matching over 8 bases. Trimming at V came to 5 bases and at J to 2 bases, leaving 11 bases not matched to a gene. Germline assignment: CDR1 SNHLY and CDR2 FYNNEI. This CDR3 is 17 amino acids long. In DNA form, the CDR3 reads TGTGCCAGCAGTTACCTAGGGACAGGCGTTGCCTACAATGAGCAGTTCTTC. This translates into CASSYLGTGVAYNEQFF.

The chain uses TRBV5-1 and TRBJ1-1; D unresolved. V was shortened by 0 bases and J by 4 bases, with 10 bases between the two germline ends. The CDR3 contains 14 residues. Germline CDR1 SGHRS, CDR2 YFSETQ. CDR3: CASSLVPGGTEAFF. The CDR3, as DNA: TGCGCCAGCAGCTTGGTTCCCGGTGGCACTGAAGCTTTCTTT. The entire variable domain, with the rest obtained from reference TRBV5-1 and TRBJ1-1, is as follows: KAGVTQTPRYLIKTRGQQVTLSCSPISGHRSVSWYQQTPGQGLQFLFEYFSETQRNKGNFPGRFSGRQFSNSRSEMNVSTLELGDSALYLCASSLVPGGTEAFFGQGTRLTVV.

In the case of this clone: This sample also contains other DNA sequences that code for the same CDR3. The rearrangement joins TRBV18 to TRBJ1-1, with D unresolved. The CDR3 spans 13 residues. The V gene lost 3 bases and the J gene lost 2 bases, with 7 bases spanning the gap. Germline V gene lookup returns CDR1 KGHSH and CDR2 LQKENI. The CDR3 here is CASSPSLNTEAFF. For the CDR3, the DNA is TGTGCCAGCTCACCGTCACTCAACACTGAAGCTTTCTTT.

CDR3 nucleotide sequence: TGTGCCAGCAGTTTTTTGGGCGGGGGATTGAACACTGAAGCTTTCTTT. Its translation is CASSFLGGGLNTEAFF. The chain couples TRBV28 to TRBJ1-1; maybe TRBD1 (5 bases). V dropped 3 bases and J dropped 0 bases, with 14 bases sitting between them. The CDR3 runs to 16 residues. The germline V gene has CDR1 MDHEN and CDR2 SYDVKM.

This chain links TRBV28 with TRBJ1-2, with D possibly matching TRBD1 (6 bases). From germline, CDR1 is MDHEN and CDR2 SYDVKM. V lost 6 bases to trimming and J lost 2 bases, with 13 bases between them. The CDR3 totals 14 residues. The CDR3 DNA sequence: TGTGCCAGCAGGCCACAGGGTTACAACTATGGCTACACCTTC. Its translation is CASRPQGYNYGYTF.

CDR3 protein: CASRPGVNYEQYF. CDR3 DNA: TGTGCCAGCAGACCCGGGGTAAACTACGAGCAGTACTTC. The V call is TRBV28, the J call TRBJ2-7, with TRBD2 as a possible D gene (5 bases). The CDR3 is 13 amino acids. Germline V gives CDR1 MDHEN, CDR2 SYDVKM. V dropped 6 bases and J dropped 3 bases, with 12 bases sitting between them.

This chain joins TRBV30 and TRBJ2-5; tentative D call: TRBD2 (5 bases). CDR3 length: 14 residues. Germline CDR1 is GTSNPN and CDR2 is SVGIG (reference sequence). V was pared by 2 bases and J by 4 bases, with 14 bases between. The CDR3 DNA follows: TGTGCCTGGAGTCCCCTCGAGCGGCTAGAGACCCAGTACTTC. Translating it yields CAWSPLERLETQYF.

CDR3 sequence reads: CAWNNKVQGSGEKLFF. CDR3 bases: TGTGCCTGGAATAACAAGGTACAGGGGAGTGGTGAAAAACTGTTTTTT. V is TRBV30 and J is TRBJ1-4, with TRBD1 matching 7 bases. The CDR3 contains 16 residues. Trimming at V came to 4 bases and at J to 7 bases, leaving 15 bases not matched to a gene. Germline V CDR1 and CDR2: GTSNPN, SVGIG (reference sequence).

The V call is TRBV5-1, the J call TRBJ1-1; unclear D gene. The V and J ends lost 1 base and 0 bases respectively, with 7 bases between them. Germline CDR1 and CDR2: SGHRS and YFSETQ. This CDR3 spans 14 amino acids. The CDR3 loop is CASSLTAMNTEAFF. The CDR3 DNA is TGCGCCAGCAGCTTGACAGCTATGAACACTGAAGCTTTCTTT. The full variable domain, rest sourced from reference TRBV5-1 and TRBJ1-1, is KAGVTQTPRYLIKTRGQQVTLSCSPISGHRSVSWYQQTPGQGLQFLFEYFSETQRNKGNFPGRFSGRQFSNSRSEMNVSTLELGDSALYLCASSLTAMNTEAFFGQGTRLTVV.

As for this clone: Germline is not matched at one junction end, which may reflect a read error. The chain joins TRBV7-9 to TRBJ1-1; no clear D. CDR3 length: 10 residues. The germline gives CDR1 SEHNR, CDR2 FQNEAQ (reference sequence). The CDR3 nucleotides are TGTGCCAGCAGCTTAGTGGGCAAAGTCTTT. Protein sequence: CASSLVGKVF.

The V gene is TRBV28, the J gene TRBJ2-7, with 9 bases lining up with TRBD1. The trim removed 7 bases at V and 1 base at J, leaving 8 bases unmatched. The CDR3 contains 15 residues. In germline, CDR1 is MDHEN, CDR2 SYDVKM. For the CDR3, the DNA is TGTGCCAGCACCTCGGGACAGGGAGCTTCCTACGAGCAGTACTTC. This translates into CASTSGQGASYEQYF.

J is TRBJ2-1 and V is TRBV20-1, with unresolved D. V was cut by 4 bases and J by 0 bases, with 19 bases left in between. Germline V gene lookup returns CDR1 DFQATT and CDR2 SNEGSKA (reference sequence). This CDR3 region has 17 residues. DNA for the CDR3: TGCAGTGCTATTGATCGACTCGCACGTAGCTCCTACAATGAGCAGTTCTTC. Its translation is CSAIDRLARSSYNEQFF.

The genes are TRBV6-5 and TRBJ2-2; 11 bases agree with TRBD2. CDR3 length: 16 amino acids. Trimming took 4 bases from V and 3 from J; bases not matched to a gene: 4. Per germline, CDR1 MNHEY and CDR2 SVGAGI. The CDR3 DNA reads TGTGCCAGCAGTTCCGGACTAGCGGGTTACACCGGGGAGCTGTTTTTT. Protein product: CASSSGLAGYTGELFF.

The chain combines TRBV19 with TRBJ2-7; 8 bases align to TRBD2. The V segment lost 3 bases and the J segment 1 base; nucleotides outside the gene matches: 5. CDR3 length: 15 amino acids. From germline, CDR1 is LNHDA and CDR2 SQIVND (reference sequence). CDR3 region: CASSIQLAGSYEQYF. CDR3 nucleotides: TGTGCCAGTAGTATTCAATTAGCGGGGTCCTACGAGCAGTACTTC.

The chain couples TRBV29-1 to TRBJ2-1; possible D gene TRBD1, 6 bases. CDR1 is SQVTM, CDR2 ANQGSEA, per germline. The CDR3 is 10 amino acids. Trimming removed 6 bases from V and 9 bases from J, with 9 bases in between. The CDR3 sequence is CSVGTTEQFF. The CDR3 DNA reads TGCAGCGTCGGGACAACTGAGCAGTTCTTC.

The CDR3 region is CASSLGGHTEAFF. CDR3 DNA: TGTGCCAGCAGCTTGGGGGGGCACACTGAAGCTTTCTTT. The gene calls are TRBV7-2 and TRBJ1-1; D is perhaps TRBD1 (6 bases). Trimming stripped 3 bases from V and 3 bases from J, with 8 bases between. This CDR3 has 13 residues. The germline V gene encodes CDR1 SGHTA and CDR2 FQGNSA.

This clone was counted between two and nine times. The rearrangement uses TRBV5-6 and TRBJ1-5; the match to TRBD1 covers 8 bases. Trimming took 2 bases from V and 5 from J; bases not matched to a gene: 3. CDR1 SGHDT and CDR2 YYEEEE come from the germline V gene. The length of the CDR3 is 14 residues. The CDR3 bases are TGTGCCAGCAGCTTTGGGACAGGTTATCAGCCCCAGCATTTT. Encoded protein: CASSFGTGYQPQHF.

The chain links TRBV7-9 to TRBJ1-5, with TRBD1 as a possible D gene (6 bases). This CDR3 contains 14 residues. Germline CDR1 is SEHNR and CDR2 is FQNEAQ (reference sequence). V gave up 4 bases and J gave up 7 bases, with 14 bases separating them. For the CDR3, the DNA is TGTGCCAGCAGCTCGTCAGGGGCTCGCCAGCCCCAGCATTTT. Amino acid sequence: CASSSSGARQPQHF.

The V call is TRBV9, the J call TRBJ1-5; weak D call: TRBD1 (5 bases). Germline V lookup: CDR1 SGDLS, CDR2 YYNGEE. Trimming cost V 3 bases and J 8 bases, with 15 bases left between them. The CDR3 runs 14 residues. The CDR3 region is CASSGGAGSEPQHF. CDR3 DNA sequence: TGTGCCAGCAGCGGGGGCGCGGGGTCGGAGCCCCAGCATTTT.

The V call is TRBV6-5, the J call TRBJ1-2, with 7 bases lining up with TRBD1. This CDR3 has 13 residues. The junction had 10 bases not matched to a gene; V was cut back by 6 bases and J by 9 bases. Germline assignment: CDR1 MNHEY and CDR2 SVGAGI. The DNA for the CDR3 is TGTGCCAGCAGGCGACAGGGCGAGACCCGCTACACCTTC. It is translated as CASRRQGETRYTF.

Only one count was recorded for this clone. CDR3 in DNA: TGTGCCAGTACAGGTGGCGGGCTTCAGCCCCAGCATTTT. It encodes CASTGGGLQPQHF. This sequence joins TRBV19 and TRBJ1-5, with no clear D. The CDR3 contains 13 residues. The germline V gene has CDR1 LNHDA and CDR2 SQIVND (reference sequence). The ends were cut back, 7 bases at V and 6 bases at J, with 13 bases in the middle.

This clone appeared a single time. The rearrangement uses TRBV7-8 and TRBJ1-2; D gene ambiguous. Trimming pared 4 bases from V and 4 bases from J, leaving 25 bases between. CDR3 length: 18 residues. The V gene's germline CDR1 is SGHVS and CDR2 FQNEAQ. Written as DNA, the CDR3 is TGTGCCAGCAGCTCCATAGCCTTAAACGGAAGAGCGCTCTATGGCTACACCTTC. Encoded protein: CASSSIALNGRALYGYTF.

This rearrangement joins TRBV6-5 to TRBJ1-6, with 7 bases identical to TRBD1. The J segment lost 5 bases and the V segment lost 4 bases, leaving 8 bases of the junction unmatched. Looked up from germline, CDR1 is MNHEY and CDR2 is SVGAGI. CDR3 length: 16 amino acids. As DNA, the CDR3 is TGTGCCAGCAGTTTGGACAGGCCGCTCAATAATTCACCCCTCCACTTT. Amino acid sequence: CASSLDRPLNNSPLHF.

The V and J genes are TRBV9 and TRBJ2-3, with 7 bases matching TRBD2. CDR3 size: 14 residues. The junction had 2 bases not matched to a gene; V was cut back by 1 base and J by 3 bases. The germline V gene encodes CDR1 SGDLS and CDR2 YYNGEE. The CDR3 reads CASSVLGGTDTQYF. The CDR3 DNA reads TGTGCCAGCAGCGTACTGGGGGGGACAGATACGCAGTATTTT.

This chain uses TRBV4-3 with TRBJ1-2; 11 nucleotides match TRBD1. The germline V gene encodes CDR1 LGHNA and CDR2 YSLEER. With V trimmed by 0 bases and J by 4 bases, 10 bases remained unmatched. The CDR3 extends over 18 amino acids. The CDR3 coding sequence is TGCGCCAGCAGCCAAGACCTTAGCTCGGGACAGGGGGGCTATGGCTACACCTTC. This sequence encodes CASSQDLSSGQGGYGYTF.

The chain has TRBV19 and TRBJ2-3; 7 bases are a match to TRBD2. J was trimmed by 3 bases and V by 0 bases; bases with no gene match: 9. Germline CDR1 is LNHDA and CDR2 is SQIVND (reference sequence). CDR3 length: 17 residues. The DNA of the CDR3 is TGTGCCAGTAGTATAGATCGGGCTAGCGGTACGACAGATACGCAGTATTTT. It is translated as CASSIDRASGTTDTQYF.

The chain uses TRBV4-3 and TRBJ2-3, with D unclear. Between the trimmed V and J ends, which lost 1 base and 0 bases, there was a span of 5 bases. The germline V gene has CDR1 LGHNA and CDR2 YSLEER. The CDR3 is made up of 14 amino acids. The CDR3 is CASSQGSSTDTQYF. The DNA of the CDR3 is TGCGCCAGCAGCCAAGGGAGTAGCACAGATACGCAGTATTTT.

The rearrangement links TRBV3-1 (or the pseudogene TRBV3-2) to TRBJ2-3, with D perhaps matching TRBD2 (6 bases). V gave up 2 bases and J gave up 4 bases, with 10 bases separating them. This CDR3 contains 14 residues. CDR1 LGHDT and CDR2 YNNKEL come from the germline V gene (reference sequence). CDR3 residues: CASSQTSSPDTQYF. The CDR3 DNA sequence: TGTGCCAGCAGCCAAACTAGCAGCCCAGATACGCAGTATTTT.

This clone was observed once. The chain combines TRBV2 with TRBJ1-2; the D gene is possibly TRBD1 (6 bases). Germline-derived CDR1 and CDR2 are SNHLY and FYNNEI. This CDR3 comprises 15 residues. The V and J ends lost 5 bases and 2 bases respectively, with 15 bases between them. As DNA, the CDR3 is TGTGCCAGCAGTCTTGACAGGAGCTTAAACTATGGCTACACCTTC. This gives the protein CASSLDRSLNYGYTF.